The 17 T cell receptor beta chains presented below share a single source sample, sequenced in a study of blood T cell repertoires in COVID-19. Profiling relied on immunoSEQ multiplex PCR, and the TCRdb table lists in-frame clones only, not all of them. The sample has about 190,000 clones; more than 60% are singletons. Sequenced: peripheral blood. These receptors were taken from a woman aged 45 to 65 with acute or convalescent COVID-19.

This clone has only one observation. The rearrangement uses TRBV30 and TRBJ2-7, with TRBD1 as a possible D gene (5 bases). The V end lost 5 bases, the J end lost 2 bases, and 16 bases lay between the germline ends. The germline V gene has CDR1 GTSNPN and CDR2 SVGIG (reference sequence). CDR3 length: 14 amino acids. The CDR3: CAWYPLGRTYEQYF. CDR3 DNA sequence: TGTGCCTGGTACCCCCTGGGGCGAACCTACGAGCAGTACTTC.

This chain connects TRBV24-1 to TRBJ1-2, with a tentative D call TRBD1 (6 bases). In germline, CDR1 is KGHDR, CDR2 SFDVKD. With 3 bases removed from V and 4 bases from J, the gap between germline ends came to 11 bases. The CDR3 has 14 amino acids. For the CDR3, the DNA is TGTGCCACCAGTGATCCTACAGGGACCTATGGCTACACCTTC. Protein: CATSDPTGTYGYTF.

The chain carries TRBV2 and TRBJ1-1; D remains unclear. This CDR3 is built from 16 residues. Germline V gene data show CDR1 as SNHLY and CDR2 as FYNNEI. Deletions cut 7 bases from V and 4 bases from J, with 22 bases between. CDR3: CASNRGRSGKGTEAFF. CDR3 DNA sequence: TGTGCCAGCAATCGGGGAAGAAGTGGGAAGGGCACTGAAGCTTTCTTT.

This clone has just one count. V is TRBV28 and J is TRBJ2-7; the match to TRBD1 covers 7 bases. Germline assignment: CDR1 MDHEN and CDR2 SYDVKM. The CDR3 sequence is 13 residues long. Trimming removed 5 bases from V and 7 bases from J; junction bases left unmatched: 8. The CDR3 here is CASSKGAQGEQYF. CDR3 in DNA: TGTGCCAGCAGTAAGGGGGCCCAGGGGGAGCAGTACTTC.

The sample holds one count of this clone. The chain uses TRBV5-1 and TRBJ2-2; 11 bases agree with TRBD2. Trimming at V came to 4 bases and at J to 1 base, leaving 3 bases not matched to a gene. CDR1 is SGHRS, CDR2 YFSETQ, per germline. This CDR3 has 16 amino acids. CDR3 sequence: CASSLGTSGNTGELFF. The CDR3 DNA sequence: TGCGCCAGCAGCCTAGGGACTAGCGGGAACACCGGGGAGCTGTTTTTT.

The CDR3 region is CASSLGLAGKETQYF. CDR3 nucleotides: TGTGCCAGCAGCTTGGGACTAGCGGGTAAAGAGACCCAGTACTTC. This rearrangement joins TRBV7-9 to TRBJ2-5, with 12 bases aligning to TRBD2. Germline assignment: CDR1 SEHNR and CDR2 FQNEAQ (reference sequence). V was pared by 3 bases and J by 3 bases, with 2 bases of the junction left unmatched. The CDR3 is made up of 15 amino acids. The variable domain in full, with the rest retrieved from reference TRBV7-9 and TRBJ2-5, is DTGVSQNPRHKITKRGQNVTFRCDPISEHNRLYWYRQTLGQGPEFLTYFQNEAQLEKSRLLSDRFSAERPKGSFSTLEIQRTEQGDSAMYLCASSLGLAGKETQYFGPGTRLLVL.

This chain joins TRBV2 and TRBJ1-3; D unresolved. The CDR3 is 15 residues long. CDR1 is SNHLY, CDR2 FYNNEI, per germline. V was cut by 9 bases and J by 0 bases, with 15 bases left in between. For the CDR3, the DNA is TGTGCCAGTAGGCGGGTGGGGAACTCTGGAAACACCATATATTTT. Protein product: CASRRVGNSGNTIYF.

The J gene is TRBJ1-5, the V gene TRBV28; a possible D gene is TRBD1 (5 bases). The CDR3 sequence is 13 residues long. The V end lost 5 bases, the J end lost 7 bases, and 12 bases lay between the germline ends. Looked up from germline, CDR1 is MDHEN and CDR2 is SYDVKM. DNA of the CDR3: TGTGCCAGCAGTCTAGGAGGGGACCAGCCCCAGCATTTT. Amino acid sequence: CASSLGGDQPQHF.

This sequence joins TRBV10-3 and TRBJ2-1, with D possibly TRBD1 on 8 matching bases. Germline V gene sequence: CDR1 ENHRY, CDR2 SYGVKD. Trimming took 10 bases from V and 7 from J, leaving 14 bases between them. This CDR3 is built from 12 residues. The CDR3 region is CATHRGGNEQFF. The CDR3 coding sequence is TGTGCCACTCACAGGGGGGGAAATGAGCAGTTCTTC.

V and J are TRBV5-1 and TRBJ2-3, with no clear D. With 0 bases removed from V and 3 bases from J, the gap between germline ends came to 11 bases. The length of the CDR3 is 15 residues. Per germline, CDR1 SGHRS and CDR2 YFSETQ. In DNA, the CDR3 is TGCGCCAGCAGCTTGGCCCGGTCTCCTACAGATACGCAGTATTTT. Translating it yields CASSLARSPTDTQYF.

For this clone: Distinct nucleotide sequences in the sample also encode this CDR3. The chain links TRBV30 to TRBJ2-6; tentative D call: TRBD1 (7 bases). V gave up 6 bases and J gave up 4 bases, with 13 bases separating them. Germline-derived CDR1 and CDR2 are GTSNPN and SVGIG (reference sequence). The CDR3 is 14 residues long. This chain's CDR3 is CACPRGAGANVLTF. The CDR3 nucleotides read TGTGCCTGTCCCAGGGGGGCGGGGGCCAACGTCCTGACTTTC.

The rearrangement links TRBV7-7 to TRBJ2-3; tentative D call: TRBD2 (6 bases). Trimming left V 1 base short and J 0 bases short, with 14 bases between. The CDR3 spans 17 residues. Germline-derived CDR1 and CDR2 are SSHAT and FNYEAQ (reference sequence). CDR3 region: CASSLGRVAESTDTQYF. The CDR3 region has the DNA TGTGCCAGCAGCTTAGGGAGGGTAGCGGAGAGCACAGATACGCAGTATTTT. The full variable domain, in which reference TRBV7-7 and TRBJ2-3 provide the parts outside the CDR3, is GAGVSQSPRYKVTKRGQDVTLRCDPISSHATLYWYQQALGQGPEFLTYFNYEAQPDKSGLPSDRFSAERPEGSISTLTIQRTEQRDSAMYRCASSLGRVAESTDTQYFGPGTRLTVL.

The chain is built from TRBV6-2 or TRBV6-3 and TRBJ2-1; 10 bases are a match to TRBD2. This CDR3 contains 14 residues. The junction had 2 bases not matched to a gene; V was cut back by 5 bases and J by 4 bases. Germline V gene sequence: CDR1 MNHEY, CDR2 SVGEGT. Written as DNA, the CDR3 is TGTGCCAGCAGTCTAGCGGGGGAGTACAATGAGCAGTTCTTC. Translation: CASSLAGEYNEQFF.

The chain is built from TRBV5-6 and TRBJ2-7; maybe TRBD1 (5 bases). This CDR3 is 13 amino acids long. The V and J ends lost 0 bases and 3 bases respectively, with 7 bases between them. The germline V gene has CDR1 SGHDT and CDR2 YYEEEE. CDR3 nucleotides: TGTGCCAGCAGCTTGGGGACATTCTACGAGCAGTACTTC. Translating gives CASSLGTFYEQYF.

J is TRBJ1-6 and V is TRBV5-8, with D maybe TRBD1 (6 bases). The CDR3 consists of 19 residues. The V end lost 0 bases, the J end lost 0 bases, and 16 bases lay between the germline ends. Germline V lookup: CDR1 SGHTS, CDR2 YDEGEE. CDR3 nucleotide sequence: TGTGCCAGCAGCTTGGCGGGGACAAGAAGAGCCTCCTATAATTCACCCCTCCACTTT. Protein product: CASSLAGTRRASYNSPLHF.

The chain uses TRBV19 and TRBJ2-2, with a possible D match to TRBD1 (5 bases). V was trimmed by 0 bases and J by 1 base, leaving 12 bases between them. The CDR3 covers 17 residues. CDR1 is LNHDA and CDR2 is SQIVND in the germline V gene (reference sequence). The CDR3 DNA reads TGTGCCAGTAGTATAGATCTTCAAACAGGGAACACCGGGGAGCTGTTTTTT. Its protein is CASSIDLQTGNTGELFF. The full variable domain, with the rest looked up from reference TRBV19 and TRBJ2-2, is DGGITQSPKYLFRKEGQNVTLSCEQNLNHDAMYWYRQDPGQGLRLIYYSQIVNDFQKGDIAEGYSVSREKKESFPLTVTSAQKNPTAFYLCASSIDLQTGNTGELFFGEGSRLTVL.

This clone has just a few counts. The junction differs from germline at one of its ends, possibly a read error. The V and J genes are TRBV5-4 and TRBJ1-2; TRBD1 matches at 7 bases. This CDR3 region has 14 residues. Germline V gives CDR1 SGHNT, CDR2 YYREEE (reference sequence). CDR3 sequence: CASSLGQNNYGYTF. The CDR3 nucleotides are TGTGCCAGCAGTTTGGGACAGAATAACTATGGCTACACCTTC.